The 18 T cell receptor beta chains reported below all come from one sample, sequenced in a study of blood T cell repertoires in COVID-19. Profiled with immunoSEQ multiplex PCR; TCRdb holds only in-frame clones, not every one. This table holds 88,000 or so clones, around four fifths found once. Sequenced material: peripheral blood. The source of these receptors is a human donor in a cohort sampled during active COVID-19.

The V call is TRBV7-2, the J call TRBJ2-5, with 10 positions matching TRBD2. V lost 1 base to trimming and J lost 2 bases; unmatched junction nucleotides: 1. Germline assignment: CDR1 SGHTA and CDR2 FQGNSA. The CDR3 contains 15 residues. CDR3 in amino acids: CASSLGSGRQETQYF. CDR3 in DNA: TGTGCCAGCAGCTTAGGTAGCGGGAGGCAAGAGACCCAGTACTTC.

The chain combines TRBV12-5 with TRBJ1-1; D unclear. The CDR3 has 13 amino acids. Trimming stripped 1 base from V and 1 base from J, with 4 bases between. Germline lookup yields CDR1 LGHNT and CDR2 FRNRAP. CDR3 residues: CASGLGPNTEAFF. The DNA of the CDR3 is TGTGCTAGTGGTTTGGGGCCGAACACTGAAGCTTTCTTT.

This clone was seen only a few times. CDR3 sequence reads: CASSTDRTVITGELFF. The DNA for the CDR3 is TGCGCCAGCAGTACCGATAGGACAGTGATCACCGGGGAGCTGTTTTTT. The V and J genes are TRBV5-1 and TRBJ2-2; a possible D gene is TRBD1 (6 bases). This CDR3 contains 16 residues. Between the trimmed V and J ends, which lost 5 bases and 4 bases, there was a span of 18 bases. Germline V CDR1 and CDR2: SGHRS, YFSETQ.

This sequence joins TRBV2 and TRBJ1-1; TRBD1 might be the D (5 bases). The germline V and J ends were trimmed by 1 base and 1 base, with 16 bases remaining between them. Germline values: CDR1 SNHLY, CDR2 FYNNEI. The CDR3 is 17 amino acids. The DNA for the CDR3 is TGTGCCAGCAGTGAAGGCCGGGGGATAAAAGGGAACACTGAAGCTTTCTTT. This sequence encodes CASSEGRGIKGNTEAFF.

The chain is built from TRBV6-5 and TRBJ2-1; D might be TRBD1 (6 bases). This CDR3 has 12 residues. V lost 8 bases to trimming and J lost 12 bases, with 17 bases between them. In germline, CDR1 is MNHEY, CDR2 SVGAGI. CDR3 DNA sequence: TGTGCCAGCGGATACAGGGAAGGGCGGCAGTTCTTC. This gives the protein CASGYREGRQFF.

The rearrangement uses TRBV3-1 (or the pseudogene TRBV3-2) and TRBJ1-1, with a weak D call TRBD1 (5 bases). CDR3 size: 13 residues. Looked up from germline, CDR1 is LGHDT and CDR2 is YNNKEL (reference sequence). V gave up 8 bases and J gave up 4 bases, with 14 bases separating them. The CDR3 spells CASQGPSGTEAFF. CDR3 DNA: TGTGCCAGCCAGGGCCCCTCCGGCACTGAAGCTTTCTTT.

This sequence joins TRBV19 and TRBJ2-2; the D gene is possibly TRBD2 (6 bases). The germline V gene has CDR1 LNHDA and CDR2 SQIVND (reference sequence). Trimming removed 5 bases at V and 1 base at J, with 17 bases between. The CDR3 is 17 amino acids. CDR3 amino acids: CASSWRSGEKNTGELFF. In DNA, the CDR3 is TGTGCCAGTAGTTGGAGGTCGGGAGAGAAGAACACCGGGGAGCTGTTTTTT.

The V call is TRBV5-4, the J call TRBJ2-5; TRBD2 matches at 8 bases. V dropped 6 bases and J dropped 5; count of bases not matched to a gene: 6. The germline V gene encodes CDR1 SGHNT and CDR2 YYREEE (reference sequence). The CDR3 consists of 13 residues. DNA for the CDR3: TGTGCCAGCACCGGGGGGGCTCGTGAGACCCAGTACTTC. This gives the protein CASTGGARETQYF.

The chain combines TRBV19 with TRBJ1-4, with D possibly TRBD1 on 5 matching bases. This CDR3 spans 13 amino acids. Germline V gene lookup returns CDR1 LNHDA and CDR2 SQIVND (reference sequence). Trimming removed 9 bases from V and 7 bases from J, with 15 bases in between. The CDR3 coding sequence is TGTGCCAGGGTGGGGGGACTAGGTGAAAAACTGTTTTTT. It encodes CARVGGLGEKLFF.

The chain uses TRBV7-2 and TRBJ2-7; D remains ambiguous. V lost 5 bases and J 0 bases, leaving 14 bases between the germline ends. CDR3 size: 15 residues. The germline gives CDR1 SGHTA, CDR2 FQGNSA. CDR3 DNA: TGTGCCAGCAGCACGGCCGGGTTCATCTCCTACGAGCAGTACTTC. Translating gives CASSTAGFISYEQYF. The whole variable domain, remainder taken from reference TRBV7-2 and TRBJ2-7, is GAGVSQSPSNKVTEKGKDVELRCDPISGHTALYWYRQSLGQGLEFLIYFQGNSAPDKSGLPSDRFSAERTGGSVSTLTIQRTQQEDSAVYLCASSTAGFISYEQYFGPGTRLTVT.

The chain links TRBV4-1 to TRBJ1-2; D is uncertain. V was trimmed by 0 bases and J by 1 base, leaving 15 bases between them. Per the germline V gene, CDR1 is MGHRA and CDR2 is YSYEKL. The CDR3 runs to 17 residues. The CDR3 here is CASSQDESAHYNYGYTF. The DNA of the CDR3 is TGCGCCAGCAGCCAAGATGAGAGCGCGCATTATAACTATGGCTACACCTTC.

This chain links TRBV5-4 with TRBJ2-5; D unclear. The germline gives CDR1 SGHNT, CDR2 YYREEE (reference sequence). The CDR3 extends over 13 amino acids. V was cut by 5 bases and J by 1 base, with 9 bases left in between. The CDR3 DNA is TGTGCCAGCAGTACGACACCCCAAGAGACCCAGTACTTC. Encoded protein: CASSTTPQETQYF.

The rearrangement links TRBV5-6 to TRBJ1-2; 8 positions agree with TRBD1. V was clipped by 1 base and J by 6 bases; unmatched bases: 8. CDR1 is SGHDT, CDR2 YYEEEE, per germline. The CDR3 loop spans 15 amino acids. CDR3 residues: CASSLKDRVFNGYTF. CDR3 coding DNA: TGTGCCAGCAGCTTGAAGGACAGGGTTTTCAATGGCTACACCTTC. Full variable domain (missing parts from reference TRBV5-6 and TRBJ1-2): DAGVTQSPTHLIKTRGQQVTLRCSPKSGHDTVSWYQQALGQGPQFIFQYYEEEERQRGNFPDRFSGHQFPNYSSELNVNALLLGDSALYLCASSLKDRVFNGYTFGSGTRLTVV.

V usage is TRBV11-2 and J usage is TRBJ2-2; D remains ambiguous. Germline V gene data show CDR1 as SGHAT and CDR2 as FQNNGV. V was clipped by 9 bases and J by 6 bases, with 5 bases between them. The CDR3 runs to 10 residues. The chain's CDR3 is CARHPGELFF. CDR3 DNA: TGTGCCAGACATCCCGGGGAGCTGTTTTTT. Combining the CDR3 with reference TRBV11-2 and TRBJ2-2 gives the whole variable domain EAGVAQSPRYKIIEKRQSVAFWCNPISGHATLYWYQQILGQGPKLLIQFQNNGVVDDSQLPKDRFSAERLKGVDSTLKIQPAKLEDSAVYLCARHPGELFFGEGSRLTVL.

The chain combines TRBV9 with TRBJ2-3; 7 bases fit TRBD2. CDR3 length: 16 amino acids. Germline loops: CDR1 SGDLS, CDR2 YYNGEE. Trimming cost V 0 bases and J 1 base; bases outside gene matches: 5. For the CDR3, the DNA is TGTGCCAGCAGCGTAGGGGCGGGAGCGGGCACAGATACGCAGTATTTT. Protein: CASSVGAGAGTDTQYF.

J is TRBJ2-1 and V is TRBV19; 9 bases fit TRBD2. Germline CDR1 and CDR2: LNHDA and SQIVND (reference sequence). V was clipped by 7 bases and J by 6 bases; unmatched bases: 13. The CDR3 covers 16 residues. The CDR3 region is CASIDPSSGRLNEQFF. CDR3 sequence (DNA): TGTGCCAGTATCGACCCCTCCAGCGGGAGGCTCAATGAGCAGTTCTTC.

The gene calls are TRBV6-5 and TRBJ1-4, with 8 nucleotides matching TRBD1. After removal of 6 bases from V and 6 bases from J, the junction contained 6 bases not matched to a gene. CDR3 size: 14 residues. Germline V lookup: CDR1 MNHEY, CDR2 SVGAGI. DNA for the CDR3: TGTGCCAGCAGCCGGGGACAGGTCTATGAAAAACTGTTTTTT. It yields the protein CASSRGQVYEKLFF.

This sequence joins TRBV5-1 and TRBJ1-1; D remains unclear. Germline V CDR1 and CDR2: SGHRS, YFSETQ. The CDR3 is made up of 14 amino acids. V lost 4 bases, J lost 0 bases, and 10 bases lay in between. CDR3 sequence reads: CASSPGVLNTEAFF. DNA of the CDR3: TGCGCCAGCAGCCCCGGGGTATTGAACACTGAAGCTTTCTTT. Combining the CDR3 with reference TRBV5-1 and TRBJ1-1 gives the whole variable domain KAGVTQTPRYLIKTRGQQVTLSCSPISGHRSVSWYQQTPGQGLQFLFEYFSETQRNKGNFPGRFSGRQFSNSRSEMNVSTLELGDSALYLCASSPGVLNTEAFFGQGTRLTVV.